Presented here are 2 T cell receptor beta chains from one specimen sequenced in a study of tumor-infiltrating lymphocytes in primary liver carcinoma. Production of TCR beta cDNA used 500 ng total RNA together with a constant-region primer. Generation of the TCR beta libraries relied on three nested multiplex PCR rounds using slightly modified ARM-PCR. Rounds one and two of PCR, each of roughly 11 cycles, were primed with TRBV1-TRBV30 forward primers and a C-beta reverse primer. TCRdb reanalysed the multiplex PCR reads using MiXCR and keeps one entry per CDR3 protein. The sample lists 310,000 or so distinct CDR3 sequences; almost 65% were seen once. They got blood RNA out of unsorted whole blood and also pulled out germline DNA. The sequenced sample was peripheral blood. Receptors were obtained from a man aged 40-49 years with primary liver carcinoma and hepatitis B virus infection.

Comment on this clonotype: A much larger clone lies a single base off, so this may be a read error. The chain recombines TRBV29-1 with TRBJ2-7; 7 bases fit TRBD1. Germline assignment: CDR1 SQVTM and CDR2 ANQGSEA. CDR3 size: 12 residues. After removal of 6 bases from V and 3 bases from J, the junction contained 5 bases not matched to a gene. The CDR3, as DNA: TGCAGCGTCAGGACAGGAAGCTACGAGCAGTACTTC. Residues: CSVRTGSYEQYF.

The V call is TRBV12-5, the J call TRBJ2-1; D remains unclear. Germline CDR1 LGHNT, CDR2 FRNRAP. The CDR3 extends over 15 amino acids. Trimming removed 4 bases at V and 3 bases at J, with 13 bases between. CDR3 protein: CASGSFRTGYNEQFF. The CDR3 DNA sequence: TGTGCTAGTGGTTCTTTCAGGACCGGCTACAATGAGCAGTTCTTC.